The 5 T cell receptor beta chains below all came from one sample that was sequenced in a study of cytomegalovirus exposure and HLA in healthy donors. The method was immunoSEQ multiplex PCR; TCRdb's version includes in-frame clones alone and lacks a portion of them. This table has fewer than 250,000 clones, roughly 86% appearing once. Sequencing input: PBMCs. All receptors come from a woman aged 18 to 35 in good health and CMV-seronegative.

Only a few counts were recorded for this clone. This chain joins TRBV27 and TRBJ2-2, with a weak D call TRBD1 (5 bases). V lost 5 bases and J lost 1, with 11 bases in between. Germline loops: CDR1 MNHEY, CDR2 SMNVEV (reference sequence). This CDR3 comprises 15 residues. The CDR3: CASSLQGRNTGELFF. The DNA for the CDR3 is TGTGCCAGCAGTCTGCAGGGAAGGAACACCGGGGAGCTGTTTTTT.

The genes are TRBV19 and TRBJ2-7, with D possibly matching TRBD2 (5 bases). The CDR3 has 16 amino acids. Germline V gene data show CDR1 as LNHDA and CDR2 as SQIVND (reference sequence). Trimming removed 5 bases at V and 3 bases at J, with 20 bases between. The CDR3 DNA sequence: TGTGCCAGTAGTGAGAGGGCCAACCATAGGGTCTACGAGCAGTACTTC. Its protein is CASSERANHRVYEQYF.

This rearrangement joins TRBV6-5 to TRBJ2-7; D is possibly TRBD1 (5 bases). V lost 7 bases, J lost 5 bases, and 12 bases lay in between. Germline V gives CDR1 MNHEY, CDR2 SVGAGI. The CDR3 totals 12 residues. The CDR3 bases are TGTGCCAGCACGTCAGGGCAAAACGAGCAGTACTTC. Translated: CASTSGQNEQYF.

The genes are TRBV6-6 and TRBJ2-7; 8 bases are a match to TRBD2. The CDR3 extends over 14 amino acids. With V trimmed by 5 bases and J by 0 bases, 3 bases remained unmatched. The germline V gene has CDR1 MNHNY and CDR2 SVGAGI (reference sequence). Written as DNA, the CDR3 is TGTGCCAGCAGTAGTAGCGGGGCCTCCTACGAGCAGTACTTC. Translated, it gives CASSSSGASYEQYF.

As to this clone: Other DNA sequences in the same sample also yield this CDR3. The rearrangement joins TRBV5-1 to TRBJ2-1, with TRBD2 matching 10 bases. Germline V gene data show CDR1 as SGHRS and CDR2 as YFSETQ. Trimming took 4 bases from V and 0 from J; bases not matched to a gene: 1. This CDR3 has 15 amino acids. As DNA, the CDR3 is TGCGCCAGCAGCCCTAGCGGGAGCTCCTACAATGAGCAGTTCTTC. Its protein product is CASSPSGSSYNEQFF.